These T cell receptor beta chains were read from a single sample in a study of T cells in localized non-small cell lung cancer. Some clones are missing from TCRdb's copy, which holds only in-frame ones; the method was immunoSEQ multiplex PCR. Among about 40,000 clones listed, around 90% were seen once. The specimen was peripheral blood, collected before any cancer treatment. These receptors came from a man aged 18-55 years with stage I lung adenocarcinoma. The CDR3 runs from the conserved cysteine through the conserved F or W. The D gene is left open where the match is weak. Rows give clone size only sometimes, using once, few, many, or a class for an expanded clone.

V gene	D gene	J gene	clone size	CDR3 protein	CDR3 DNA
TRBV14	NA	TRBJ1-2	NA	CASSQGQTYGYTF	TGTGCCAGCAGCCAAGGACAGACCTATGGCTACACCTTC
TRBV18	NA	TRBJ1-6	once	CASSSGTPLHF	TGTGCCAGCTCATCGGGAACACCCCTCCACTTT
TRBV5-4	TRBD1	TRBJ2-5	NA	CASSRGQARRGQETQYF	TGTGCCAGCAGCCGGGGACAGGCCAGGAGGGGCCAAGAGACCCAGTACTTC
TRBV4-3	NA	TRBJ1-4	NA	CASSQEAGGGSNEKLFF	TGCGCCAGCAGCCAAGAGGCCGGGGGCGGATCTAATGAAAAACTGTTTTTT
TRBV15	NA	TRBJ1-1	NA	CATSPTAGDTEAFF	TGTGCCACCAGCCCCACCGCAGGGGACACTGAAGCTTTCTTT
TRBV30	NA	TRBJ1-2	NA	CAWSVQGPVYGYTF	TGTGCCTGGAGTGTGCAGGGACCCGTATATGGCTACACCTTC
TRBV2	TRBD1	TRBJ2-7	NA	CAISRDSSYEQYF	TGTGCCATCTCCCGGGACAGCTCCTACGAGCAGTACTTC
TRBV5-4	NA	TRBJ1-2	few	CASSRGQDGYTF	TGTGCCAGCAGCAGAGGTCAGGATGGCTACACCTTC
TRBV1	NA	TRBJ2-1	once	CTSSPPPGLAGDNEQFF	TGCACCAGCAGCCCCCCCCCAGGACTAGCGGGGGACAATGAGCAGTTCTTC
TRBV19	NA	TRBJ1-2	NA	CASTLGGRNYGYTF	TGTGCCAGTACCCTAGGGGGACGGAACTATGGCTACACCTTC
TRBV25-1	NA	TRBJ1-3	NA	CASSPSGDTIYF	TGTGCCAGCAGTCCGAGCGGTGACACCATATATTTT
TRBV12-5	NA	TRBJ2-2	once	CASGNPLRTGELFF	TGTGCTAGTGGAAACCCCCTTCGGACCGGGGAGCTGTTTTTT
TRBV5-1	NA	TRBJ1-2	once	CASSWAANPGDGYTF	TGCGCCAGCAGCTGGGCGGCTAACCCTGGGGATGGCTACACCTTC
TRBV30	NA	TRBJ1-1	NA	CAWNPGAGNTEAFF	TGTGCCTGGAATCCTGGGGCAGGGAACACTGAAGCTTTCTTT
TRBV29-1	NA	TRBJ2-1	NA	CSVFQGSPYNEQFF	TGCAGCGTCTTCCAGGGCAGCCCCTACAATGAGCAGTTCTTC
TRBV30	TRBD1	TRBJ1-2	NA	CAWSSGQGPDGYTF	TGTGCCTGGAGTTCAGGACAGGGGCCCGATGGCTACACCTTC
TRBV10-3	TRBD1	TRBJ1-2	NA	CAISGRQGSYGYTF	TGTGCCATCAGTGGGAGACAGGGGTCCTATGGCTACACCTTC
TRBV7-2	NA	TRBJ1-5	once	CASSREAGVGGQPQHF	TGTGCCAGCAGCCGCGAGGCAGGGGTAGGGGGTCAGCCCCAGCATTTT
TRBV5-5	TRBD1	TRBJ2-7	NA	CASSLGQGIYEQYF	TGTGCCAGCAGCTTGGGACAGGGTATCTACGAGCAGTACTTC
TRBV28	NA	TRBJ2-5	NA	CASITGALGETQYF	TGTGCCAGCATCACGGGGGCCTTGGGAGAGACCCAGTACTTC
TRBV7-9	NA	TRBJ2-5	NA	CASSLLSQGGETQYF	TGTGCCAGCAGCTTACTCTCACAGGGTGGGGAGACCCAGTACTTC
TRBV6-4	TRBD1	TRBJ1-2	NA	CASSPTGTGGEGYTF	TGTGCCAGCAGCCCTACCGGGACAGGGGGCGAAGGCTACACCTTC
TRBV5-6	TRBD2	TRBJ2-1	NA	CASSLGLAGLSSYNEQFF	TGTGCCAGCAGCTTGGGACTAGCGGGACTAAGCTCCTACAATGAGCAGTTCTTC
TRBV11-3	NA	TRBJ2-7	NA	CASSLQGSYEQYF	TGTGCCAGCAGCTTACAGGGATCCTACGAGCAGTACTTC
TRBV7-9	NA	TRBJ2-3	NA	CASSSRGTSTDTQYF	TGTGCCAGCAGTTCCCGGGGTACAAGCACAGATACGCAGTATTTT
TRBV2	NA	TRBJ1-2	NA	CASSESAGGKDGYTF	TGTGCCAGCAGTGAATCGGCAGGAGGAAAAGATGGCTACACCTTC
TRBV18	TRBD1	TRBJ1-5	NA	CASSADRGGSQPQHF	TGTGCCAGCTCAGCGGACAGGGGGGGCAGTCAGCCCCAGCATTTT
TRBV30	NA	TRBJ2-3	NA	CAWSRDSTDTQYF	TGTGCCTGGTCGAGGGACTCCACAGATACGCAGTATTTT
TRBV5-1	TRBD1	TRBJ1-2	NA	CASSPGQGGYTF	TGCGCCAGCAGCCCCGGACAGGGAGGCTACACCTTC
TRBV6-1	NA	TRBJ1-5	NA	CASSDWMNQPQHF	TGTGCCAGCAGTGACTGGATGAATCAGCCCCAGCATTTT
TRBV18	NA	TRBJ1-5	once	CASSQGSGNGQPQHF	TGTGCCAGCTCTCAAGGGTCGGGGAACGGGCAGCCCCAGCATTTT
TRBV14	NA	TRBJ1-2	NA	CASSRLGHNYGYTF	TGTGCCAGCAGCCGCCTAGGACACAACTATGGCTACACCTTC
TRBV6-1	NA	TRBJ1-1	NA	CASESIWNTEAFF	TGTGCCAGCGAGTCTATTTGGAACACTGAAGCTTTCTTT
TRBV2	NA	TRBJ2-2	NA	CASSKDRHSTGELFF	TGTGCCAGCAGCAAAGACAGGCACTCCACCGGGGAGCTGTTTTTT
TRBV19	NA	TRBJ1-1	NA	CASSIRGGAEAFF	TGTGCCAGTAGTATTCGAGGGGGAGCGGAAGCTTTCTTT
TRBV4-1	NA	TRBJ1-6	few	CASRHQETDNSPLHF	TGCGCCAGCAGGCACCAAGAGACGGATAATTCACCCCTCCACTTT
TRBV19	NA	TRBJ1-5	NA	CASSQGGGQPQHF	TGTGCCAGTAGCCAGGGAGGGGGTCAGCCCCAGCATTTT
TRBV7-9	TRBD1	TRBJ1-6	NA	CASSQGGIHSPLHF	TGTGCCAGCAGCCAGGGGGGGATTCACTCACCCCTCCACTTT
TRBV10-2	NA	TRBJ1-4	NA	CASSESIPTGQNEKLFF	TGCGCCAGCAGTGAGTCGATTCCCACAGGGCAGAATGAAAAACTGTTTTTT
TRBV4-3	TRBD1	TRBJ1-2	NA	CASSRWTGNYGYTF	TGCGCCAGCAGCCGGTGGACAGGGAACTATGGCTACACCTTC
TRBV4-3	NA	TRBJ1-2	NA	CASSQGNRGVYGYTF	TGCGCCAGCAGCCAAGGGAACCGGGGAGTCTATGGCTACACCTTC
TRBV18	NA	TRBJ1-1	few	CASSPEGTEAFF	TGTGCCAGCTCCCCGGAAGGTACTGAAGCTTTCTTT
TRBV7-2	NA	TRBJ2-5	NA	CASSPRETQYF	TGTGCCAGCAGCCCGAGAGAGACCCAGTACTTC
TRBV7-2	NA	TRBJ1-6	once	CASSAGYNSPLHF	TGTGCCAGCAGCGCCGGTTATAATTCACCCCTCCACTTT
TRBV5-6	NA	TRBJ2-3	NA	CASSPQLGDSTDTQYF	TGTGCCAGCAGCCCGCAGTTGGGGGACAGCACAGATACGCAGTATTTT
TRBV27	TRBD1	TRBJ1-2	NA	CASRRDSSPGYTF	TGTGCCAGCAGACGGGACAGCTCTCCTGGCTACACCTTC
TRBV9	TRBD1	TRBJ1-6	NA	CASSVQDRVTYNSPLHF	TGTGCCAGCAGCGTTCAAGACAGGGTGACCTATAATTCACCCCTCCACTTT
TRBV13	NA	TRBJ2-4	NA	CASSLRYSQNIQYF	TGTGCCAGCAGCTTAAGGTACAGCCAAAACATTCAGTACTTC
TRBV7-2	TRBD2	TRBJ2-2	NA	CASSLKYGGGAAGELFF	TGTGCCAGCAGCTTAAAATACGGCGGGGGGGCCGCCGGGGAGCTGTTTTTT
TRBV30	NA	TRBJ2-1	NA	CAWKFEGRGADEQFF	TGTGCCTGGAAGTTCGAGGGCAGGGGCGCGGATGAGCAGTTCTTC
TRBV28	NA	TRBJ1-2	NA	CASTSLRGGGYGYTF	TGTGCCAGCACCTCGTTGCGGGGAGGTGGCTATGGCTACACCTTC
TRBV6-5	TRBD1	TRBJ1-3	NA	CASSPSGTGGNTIYF	TGTGCCAGCAGTCCGTCCGGGACAGGGGGAAACACCATATATTTT
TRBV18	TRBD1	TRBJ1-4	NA	CASSPPGQANEKLFF	TGTGCCAGCTCACCACCGGGACAGGCTAATGAAAAACTGTTTTTT